This TCR beta chain was captured by sequencing in a study of T cells in Graves' hyperthyroidism and ophthalmopathy. The investigators amplified TCR beta CDR3 regions from RNA transcripts. A first-round RT-PCR of the TCR CDR3 used the HTBI primer set. TCRdb recomputed calls from the multiplex PCR reads with MiXCR, one row per CDR3 protein. The data hold fewer than 25,000 distinct CDR3 sequences, with 45% to 55% observed a single time. The V end was cut by 0 bases, the J end by 0 bases, with 11 bases between. The CDR3 contains 16 residues. This clonotype was recorded at least ten times. The sequence was collected from a woman in her forties with Graves' hyperthyroidism that later progressed to Graves' ophthalmopathy. Sequencing input: blood. This chain joins TRBV12-3 or TRBV12-4 and TRBJ1-2, with D possibly being TRBD1 (6 bases). The CDR3 nucleotides are TGTGCCAGCAGTTTAGCAGGGGGGGCAGCTAACTATGGCTACACCTTC. This gives the protein CASSLAGGAANYGYTF.